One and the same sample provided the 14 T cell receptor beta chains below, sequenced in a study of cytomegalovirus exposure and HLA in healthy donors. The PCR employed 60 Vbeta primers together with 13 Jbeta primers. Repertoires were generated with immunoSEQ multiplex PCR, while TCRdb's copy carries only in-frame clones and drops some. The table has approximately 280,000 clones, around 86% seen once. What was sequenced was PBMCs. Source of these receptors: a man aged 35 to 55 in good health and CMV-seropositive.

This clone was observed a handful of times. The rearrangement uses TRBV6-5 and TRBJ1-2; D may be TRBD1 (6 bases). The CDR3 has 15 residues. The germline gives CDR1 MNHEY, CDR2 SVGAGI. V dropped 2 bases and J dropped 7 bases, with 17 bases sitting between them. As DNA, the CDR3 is TGTGCCAGCAGTTACAGCCCAGGGGTTGGTCTTGGCTACACCTTC. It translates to CASSYSPGVGLGYTF.

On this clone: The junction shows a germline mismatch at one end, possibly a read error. CDR3 loop: CASSLGLAGVGEAQYF. CDR3 DNA: TGTGCCAGCAGCTTGGGACTAGCGGGAGTAGGAGAGGCCCAGTACTTC. This chain connects TRBV13 to TRBJ2-5; 14 positions match TRBD2. The length of the CDR3 is 16 residues. CDR1 PRHDT and CDR2 FYEKMQ come from the germline V gene (reference sequence).

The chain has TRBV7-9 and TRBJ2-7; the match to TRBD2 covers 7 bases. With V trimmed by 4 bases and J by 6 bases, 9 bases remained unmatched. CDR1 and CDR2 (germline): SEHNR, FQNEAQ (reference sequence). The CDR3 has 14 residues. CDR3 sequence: CASSSPAGTGEQYF. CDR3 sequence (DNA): TGTGCCAGCAGCTCCCCAGCGGGAACGGGCGAGCAGTACTTC.

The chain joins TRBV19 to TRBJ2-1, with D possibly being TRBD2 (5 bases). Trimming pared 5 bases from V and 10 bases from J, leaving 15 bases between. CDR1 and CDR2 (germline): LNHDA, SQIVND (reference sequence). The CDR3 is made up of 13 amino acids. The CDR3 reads CASSLSPSLEQFF. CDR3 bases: TGTGCCAGTAGTCTCTCACCTAGCTTGGAGCAGTTCTTC. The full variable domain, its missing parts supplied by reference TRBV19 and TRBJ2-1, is DGGITQSPKYLFRKEGQNVTLSCEQNLNHDAMYWYRQDPGQGLRLIYYSQIVNDFQKGDIAEGYSVSREKKESFPLTVTSAQKNPTAFYLCASSLSPSLEQFFGPGTRLTVL.

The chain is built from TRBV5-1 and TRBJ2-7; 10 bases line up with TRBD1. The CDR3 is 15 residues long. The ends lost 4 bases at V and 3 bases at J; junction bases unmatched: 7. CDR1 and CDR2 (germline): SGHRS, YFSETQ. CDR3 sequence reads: CASSRWGQGIYEQYF. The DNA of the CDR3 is TGCGCCAGCAGCCGCTGGGGACAGGGGATCTACGAGCAGTACTTC.

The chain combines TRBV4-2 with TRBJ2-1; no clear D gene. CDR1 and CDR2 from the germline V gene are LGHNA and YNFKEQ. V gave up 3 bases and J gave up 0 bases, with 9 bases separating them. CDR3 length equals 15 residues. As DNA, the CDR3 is TGTGCCAGCAGCCAGAACTATCGCTCCTACAATGAGCAGTTCTTC. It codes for CASSQNYRSYNEQFF.

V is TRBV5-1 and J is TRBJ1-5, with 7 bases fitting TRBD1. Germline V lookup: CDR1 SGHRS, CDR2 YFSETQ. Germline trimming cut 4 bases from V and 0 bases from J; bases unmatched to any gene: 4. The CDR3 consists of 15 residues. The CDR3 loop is CASSDGTVSNQPQHF. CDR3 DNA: TGCGCCAGCAGCGACGGGACAGTTAGCAATCAGCCCCAGCATTTT.

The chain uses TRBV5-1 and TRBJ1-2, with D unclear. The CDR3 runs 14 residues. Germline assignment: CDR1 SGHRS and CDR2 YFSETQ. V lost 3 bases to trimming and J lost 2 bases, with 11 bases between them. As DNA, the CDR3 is TGCGCCAGCAGCTACGGTGGGCTAAACTATGGCTACACCTTC. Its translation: CASSYGGLNYGYTF.

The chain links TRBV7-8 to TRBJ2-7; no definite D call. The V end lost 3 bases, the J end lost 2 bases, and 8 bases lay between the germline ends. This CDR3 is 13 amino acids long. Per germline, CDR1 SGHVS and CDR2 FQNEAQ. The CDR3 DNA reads TGTGCCAGCAGCTTGCAGGAAACCTACGAGCAGTACTTC. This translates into CASSLQETYEQYF.

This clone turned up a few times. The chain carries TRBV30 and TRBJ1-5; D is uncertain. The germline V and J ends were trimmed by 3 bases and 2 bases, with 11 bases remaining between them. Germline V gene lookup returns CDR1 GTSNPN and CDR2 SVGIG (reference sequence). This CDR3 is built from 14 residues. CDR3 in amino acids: CAWSAGRGNQPQHF. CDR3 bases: TGTGCCTGGAGCGCGGGCAGAGGCAATCAGCCCCAGCATTTT. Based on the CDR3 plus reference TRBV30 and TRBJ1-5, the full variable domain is SQTIHQWPATLVQPVGSPLSLECTVEGTSNPNLYWYRQAAGRGLQLLFYSVGIGQISSEVPQNLSASRPQDRQFILSSKKLLLSDSGFYLCAWSAGRGNQPQHFGDGTRLSIL.

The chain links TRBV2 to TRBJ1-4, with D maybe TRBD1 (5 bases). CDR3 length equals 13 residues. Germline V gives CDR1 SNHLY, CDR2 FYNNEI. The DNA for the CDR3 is TGTGGGGGAGGGGAGCCTCCTAATGAAAAACTGTTTTTT. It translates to CGGGEPPNEKLFF.

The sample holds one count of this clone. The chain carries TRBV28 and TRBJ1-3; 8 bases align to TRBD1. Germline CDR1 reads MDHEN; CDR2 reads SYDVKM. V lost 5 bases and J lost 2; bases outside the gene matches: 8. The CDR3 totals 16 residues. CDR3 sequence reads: CASSTSGQGAGNTIYF. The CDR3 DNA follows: TGTGCCAGCAGTACATCCGGACAGGGTGCTGGAAACACCATATATTTT.

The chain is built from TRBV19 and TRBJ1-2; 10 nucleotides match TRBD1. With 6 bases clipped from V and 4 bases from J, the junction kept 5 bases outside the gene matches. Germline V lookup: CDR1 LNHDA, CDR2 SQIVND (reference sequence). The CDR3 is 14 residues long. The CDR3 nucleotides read TGTGCCAGTAGCGCCGGGACAGGGGCCTATGGCTACACCTTC. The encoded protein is CASSAGTGAYGYTF. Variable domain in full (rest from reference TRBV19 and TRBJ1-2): DGGITQSPKYLFRKEGQNVTLSCEQNLNHDAMYWYRQDPGQGLRLIYYSQIVNDFQKGDIAEGYSVSREKKESFPLTVTSAQKNPTAFYLCASSAGTGAYGYTFGSGTRLTVV.

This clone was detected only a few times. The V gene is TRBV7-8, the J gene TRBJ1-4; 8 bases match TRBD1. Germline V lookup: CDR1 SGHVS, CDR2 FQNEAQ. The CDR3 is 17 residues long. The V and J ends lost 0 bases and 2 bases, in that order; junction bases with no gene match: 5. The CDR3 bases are TGTGCCAGCAGCTTAGCGGAAACAGGGGGGACTAATGAAAAACTGTTTTTT. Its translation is CASSLAETGGTNEKLFF. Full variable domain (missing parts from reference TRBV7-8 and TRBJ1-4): GAGVSQSPRYKVAKRGQDVALRCDPISGHVSLFWYQQALGQGPEFLTYFQNEAQLDKSGLPSDRFFAERPEGSVSTLKIQRTQQEDSAVYLCASSLAETGGTNEKLFFGSGTQLSVL.